This T cell receptor beta chain was sequenced in a study of blood T cells in healthy people across ages. V was trimmed by 0 bases and J by 8 bases, leaving 11 bases between them. This CDR3 has 13 amino acids. CDR1 is GTSNPN, CDR2 SVGIG, per germline (reference sequence). The study, taken as a whole, reports: Unknown donor CMV status possibly confounded expanded clonotype changes.

Whenever a sample was processed, at least 6 million PBMCs were isolated. Remarks on this clonotype: Its antigen is not identified.

Combining a sample-barcoded 5' primer with a J-beta primer mix, a second PCR ran for about 7 to 12 cycles. MiXCR was run by TCRdb on the 5' RACE reads, yielding one entry per CDR3 protein. The table includes approximately 1,700,000 distinct CDR3 sequences, roughly two fifths detected once. The sample comprised blood. The sequence was obtained from a human donor in good health. This chain links TRBV30 with TRBJ2-1; possible D gene TRBD2, 5 bases. This chain's CDR3 is CAWSVGLQDEQFF. CDR3 nucleotides: TGTGCCTGGAGTGTAGGACTCCAGGATGAGCAGTTCTTC. Variable domain in full (rest from reference TRBV30 and TRBJ2-1): SQTIHQWPATLVQPVGSPLSLECTVEGTSNPNLYWYRQAAGRGLQLLFYSVGIGQISSEVPQNLSASRPQDRQFILSSKKLLLSDSGFYLCAWSVGLQDEQFFGPGTRLTVL.